The clone carrying this TCR beta chain occurred a few times. What it recognizes is unknown. Brentuximab vedotin exposure varied among the patients, all of whom had relapsed after autologous stem cell transplantation. Patients reached a best response of complete response, partial response or progressive disease. The data belong to a study of PD-1 blockade in classical Hodgkin lymphoma. Whole-study findings and limits: Why the repertoires differ is still unclear, perhaps disease activity or prior therapy.

TCRdb keeps only in-frame clones here, not all; method: immunoSEQ multiplex PCR. The sample yields roughly 140,000 clones, approximately 72% seen once. The CDR3 contains 16 residues. In germline, CDR1 is SGHTA, CDR2 FQGNSA. The J segment lost 1 base and the V segment lost 2 bases, leaving 5 bases of the junction unmatched. This chain joins TRBV7-2 and TRBJ2-5, with 9 bases fitting TRBD1. This clonotype was sampled from a human donor with classical Hodgkin lymphoma. Sample: peripheral blood mononuclear cells (PBMCs), taken before the second cycle of nivolumab. The CDR3 DNA follows: TGTGCCAGCAGCTTATGGGGGACAGGGACCCAAGAGACCCAGTACTTC. Protein sequence: CASSLWGTGTQETQYF. Together with reference TRBV7-2 and TRBJ2-5, the CDR3 gives the full variable domain: GAGVSQSPSNKVTEKGKDVELRCDPISGHTALYWYRQSLGQGLEFLIYFQGNSAPDKSGLPSDRFSAERTGGSVSTLTIQRTQQEDSAVYLCASSLWGTGTQETQYFGPGTRLLVL.